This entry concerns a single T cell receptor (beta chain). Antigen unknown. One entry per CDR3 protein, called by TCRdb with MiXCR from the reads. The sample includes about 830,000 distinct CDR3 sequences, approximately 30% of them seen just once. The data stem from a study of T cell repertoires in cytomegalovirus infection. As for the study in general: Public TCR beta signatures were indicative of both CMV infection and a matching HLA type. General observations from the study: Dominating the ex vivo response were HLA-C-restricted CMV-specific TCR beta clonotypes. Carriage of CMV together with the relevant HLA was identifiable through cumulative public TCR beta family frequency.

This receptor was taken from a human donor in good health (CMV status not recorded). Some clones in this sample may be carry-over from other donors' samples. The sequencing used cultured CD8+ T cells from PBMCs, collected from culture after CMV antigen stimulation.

The CDR3 nucleotides read TGCGCCAGCAGCCAACACTTTGAGGGCTCCTACAATGAGCAGTTCTTC. It yields the protein CASSQHFEGSYNEQFF. The chain couples TRBV4-1 to TRBJ2-1; TRBD2 is a possible D gene (5 bases). Germline loops: CDR1 MGHRA, CDR2 YSYEKL. Trimming stripped 2 bases from V and 0 bases from J, with 11 bases between. The CDR3 length is 16 residues.